Only a few counts were recorded for the clone carrying this T cell receptor (beta chain). Extracted RNA was reverse transcribed, and the resulting cDNA served as sequencing template. The assay was immunoSEQ multiplex PCR, and TCRdb's table has in-frame clones only and misses some. The table includes over 120,000 clones, around 60% detected once. Peripheral blood and lesional scalp punch biopsies came from alopecia areata patients. The sample comes from a study of CD8+ T cells in alopecia areata. Study in general: The study gave treated patients oral tofacitinib at 5 to 10 mg twice daily.

Germline CDR1 is LNHDA and CDR2 is SQIVND (reference sequence). Trimming cost V 3 bases and J 2 bases; bases outside gene matches: 4. There are 15 residues in the CDR3. This clonotype was sampled from a human donor with alopecia areata. The sequencing used CD4+ T cells sorted from blood, collected at week 0. The rearrangement joins TRBV19 to TRBJ2-7; 10 bases line up with TRBD1. CDR3 coding DNA: TGTGCCAGTAGTATGGGGGGACAGGGGACCTACGAGCAGTACTTC. Protein: CASSMGGQGTYEQYF.